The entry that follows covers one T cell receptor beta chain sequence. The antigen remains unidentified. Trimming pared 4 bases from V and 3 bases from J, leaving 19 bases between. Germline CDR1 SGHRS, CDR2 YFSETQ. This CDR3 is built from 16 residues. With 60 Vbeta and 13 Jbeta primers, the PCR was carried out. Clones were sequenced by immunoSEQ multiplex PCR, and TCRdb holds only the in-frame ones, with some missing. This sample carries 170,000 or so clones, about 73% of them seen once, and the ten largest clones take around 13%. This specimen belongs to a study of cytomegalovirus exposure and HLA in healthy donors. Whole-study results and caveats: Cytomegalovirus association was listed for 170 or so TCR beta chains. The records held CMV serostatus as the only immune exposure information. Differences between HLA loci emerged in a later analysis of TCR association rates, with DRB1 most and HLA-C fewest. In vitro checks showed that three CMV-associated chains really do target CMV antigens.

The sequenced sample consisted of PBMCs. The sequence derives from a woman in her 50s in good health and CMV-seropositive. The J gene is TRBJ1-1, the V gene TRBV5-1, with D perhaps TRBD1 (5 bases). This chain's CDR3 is CASSPVGGRTDTEAFF. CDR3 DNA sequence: TGCGCCAGCAGCCCGGTGGGGGGGAGAACGGACACTGAAGCTTTCTTT. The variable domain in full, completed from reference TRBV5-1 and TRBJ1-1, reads KAGVTQTPRYLIKTRGQQVTLSCSPISGHRSVSWYQQTPGQGLQFLFEYFSETQRNKGNFPGRFSGRQFSNSRSEMNVSTLELGDSALYLCASSPVGGRTDTEAFFGQGTRLTVV.